The 27 T cell receptor beta chains reported below all come from one sample, sequenced in a study of shared clonotypes between healthy human individuals (dated by TCRdb to the early 2020s). CD8 naive samples consisted of CD45RO-negative cells that were positively selected for CCR7, yielding a CD45RA+CCR7+ population without TemRA cells. To prepare the library, the immunoSEQ multiplex PCR assay was applied. TCRdb took over this immuneACCESS table, retaining in-frame rearrangements with V and J assigned. Such tables are incomplete; in checked studies, under half of the missing clones stem from an unresolved V gene, and the remainder is unexplained. In all, the sample holds about 2 million clones, and 85% to 95% of those were seen once. The top ten hold 0.9% to 1.4% of the sample. Sequencing input: naive CD8+ T cells sorted from blood. This specimen's cell subset or site label, per the study, means: CD45RA+CCR7+. The receptors come from a man between 18 and 35 years old in good health.

The chain is built from TRBV18 and TRBJ2-3; 7 nucleotides agree with TRBD1. The length of the CDR3 is 15 residues. Germline-derived CDR1 and CDR2 are KGHSH and LQKENI. V shed 6 bases and J 3 bases; nucleotides not matched to a gene: 9. The CDR3: CASSQGESSTDTQYF. The CDR3 DNA reads TGTGCCAGCTCGCAGGGGGAATCTAGTACAGATACGCAGTATTTT.

The gene calls are TRBV7-9 and TRBJ1-5; the D gene is possibly TRBD1 (6 bases). CDR1 SEHNR and CDR2 FQNEAQ come from the germline V gene (reference sequence). Trimming removed 5 bases from V and 7 bases from J, with 21 bases in between. This CDR3 has 16 residues. This CDR3 is CASSPMSDGGRQPQHF. The CDR3, as DNA: TGTGCCAGCAGCCCCATGAGTGACGGGGGCAGGCAGCCCCAGCATTTT.

J is TRBJ1-6 and V is TRBV30; TRBD1 matches at 8 bases. The CDR3 spans 14 residues. V gave up 2 bases and J gave up 7 bases; unmatched junction bases: 4. CDR1 and CDR2 (germline): GTSNPN, SVGIG (reference sequence). CDR3 in amino acids: CAWSQGARNSPLHF. In DNA form, the CDR3 reads TGTGCCTGGAGTCAGGGGGCGCGAAATTCACCCCTCCACTTT.

J is TRBJ2-7 and V is TRBV6-1; no reliable D call. The germline V and J ends were trimmed by 6 bases and 4 bases, with 7 bases remaining between them. The CDR3 has 11 amino acids. Germline CDR1 reads MNHNS; CDR2 reads SASEGT. The CDR3 coding sequence is TGTGCCAGCAGCGATATTTACGAGCAGTACTTC. Its protein is CASSDIYEQYF.

This clone showed up just once. The CDR3: CASSGAPGNTIYF. CDR3 in DNA: TGTGCCAGCAGTGGCGCCCCTGGAAACACCATATATTTT. The V call is TRBV7-9, the J call TRBJ1-3; D uncertain. The germline V gene encodes CDR1 SEHNR and CDR2 FQNEAQ (reference sequence). The V end was cut by 6 bases, the J end by 2 bases, with 8 bases between. The CDR3 runs 13 residues.

The CDR3 is CASSVGQGAIYEQYF. Here the CDR3 DNA reads TGTGCCAGCAGTGTGGGACAGGGGGCGATCTACGAGCAGTACTTC. The rearrangement uses TRBV25-1 and TRBJ2-5; TRBD1 matches 12 bases. The assigned J gene may be wrong: the sequence end matches TRBJ2-7 better. Looked up from germline, CDR1 is MGHDK and CDR2 is SYGVNS. This CDR3 contains 15 residues.

This clone has more than one count but fewer than ten. The chain carries TRBV30 and TRBJ1-4; D is perhaps TRBD1 (5 bases). Germline V gene data show CDR1 as GTSNPN and CDR2 as SVGIG (reference sequence). The length of the CDR3 is 14 residues. The V gene lost 5 bases and the J gene lost 8 bases, with 18 bases spanning the gap. CDR3 sequence: CAWGPGPPGEKLFF. For the CDR3, the DNA is TGTGCCTGGGGTCCGGGTCCCCCAGGGGAAAAACTGTTTTTT. Based on the CDR3 plus reference TRBV30 and TRBJ1-4, the full variable domain is SQTIHQWPATLVQPVGSPLSLECTVEGTSNPNLYWYRQAAGRGLQLLFYSVGIGQISSEVPQNLSASRPQDRQFILSSKKLLLSDSGFYLCAWGPGPPGEKLFFGSGTQLSVL.

On this clone: The sample carries other DNA sequences with the same CDR3. This chain joins TRBV7-9 and TRBJ2-7; perhaps TRBD2 as D (6 bases). Germline assignment: CDR1 SEHNR and CDR2 FQNEAQ (reference sequence). This CDR3 is 14 amino acids long. V was shortened by 5 bases and J by 1 base, with 12 bases between the two germline ends. CDR3 DNA: TGTGCCAGCAGCCCGCCTGGAGGGTCCTACGAGCAGTACTTC. Residues: CASSPPGGSYEQYF.

Remarks on this clone: The same CDR3 also results from other DNA sequences found in this sample. V usage is TRBV6-1 and J usage is TRBJ2-7; D is perhaps TRBD1 (5 bases). The V gene lost 4 bases and the J gene lost 2 bases, with 9 bases spanning the gap. This CDR3 has 13 amino acids. Germline V gene lookup returns CDR1 MNHNS and CDR2 SASEGT. CDR3 residues: CASSVRETYEQYF. DNA for the CDR3: TGTGCCAGCAGTGTCAGGGAAACCTACGAGCAGTACTTC.

This rearrangement joins TRBV6-5 to TRBJ2-2; 10 bases map to TRBD1. The trim removed 6 bases at V and 2 bases at J, leaving 3 bases unmatched. This CDR3 is 15 amino acids long. The germline CDR1 and CDR2 sequences are MNHEY and SVGAGI. As DNA, the CDR3 is TGTGCCAGCAGCCGGGACAGGGGTAACACCGGGGAGCTGTTTTTT. It translates to CASSRDRGNTGELFF.

V usage is TRBV30 and J usage is TRBJ1-1, with D maybe TRBD1 (5 bases). Germline CDR1 reads GTSNPN; CDR2 reads SVGIG (reference sequence). The CDR3 runs to 13 residues. Trimming removed 5 bases at V and 8 bases at J, with 18 bases between. The CDR3 loop reads CAWGLDGGSEAFF. As DNA, the CDR3 is TGTGCCTGGGGATTGGACGGGGGATCCGAAGCTTTCTTT.

The chain links TRBV7-2 to TRBJ2-5; D is unresolved. CDR1 SGHTA and CDR2 FQGNSA come from the germline V gene. Trimming removed 6 bases at V and 2 bases at J, with 22 bases between. This CDR3 is 17 amino acids long. The CDR3 reads CASSHTGILPSQETQYF. CDR3 sequence (DNA): TGTGCCAGCAGTCACACTGGAATCCTACCTTCTCAAGAGACCCAGTACTTC.

J is TRBJ1-5 and V is TRBV6-1, with D unclear. The V gene's germline CDR1 is MNHNS and CDR2 SASEGT. Trimming took 8 bases from V and 8 from J, leaving 19 bases between them. The CDR3 is 14 residues long. The CDR3 sequence: CASCLYIFWEPQHF. For the CDR3, the DNA is TGTGCCAGCTGTCTTTATATTTTTTGGGAGCCCCAGCATTTT.

Worth noting for this clone: Other DNA sequences in the same sample also yield this CDR3. V and J are TRBV27 and TRBJ2-1, with 7 bases fitting TRBD1. The CDR3 runs to 14 residues. Germline trimming cut 2 bases from V and 6 bases from J; bases unmatched to any gene: 4. From germline, CDR1 is MNHEY and CDR2 SMNVEV (reference sequence). CDR3 sequence (DNA): TGTGCCAGCAGTTTAACAGGGGTTGGCAATGAGCAGTTCTTC. Its protein product is CASSLTGVGNEQFF.

The chain is built from TRBV28 and TRBJ1-5; D gene ambiguous. CDR1 and CDR2 (germline): MDHEN, SYDVKM. V lost 5 bases and J lost 0, with 8 bases in between. This CDR3 spans 14 amino acids. This CDR3 is CASSPLYSNQPQHF. CDR3 DNA sequence: TGTGCCAGCAGTCCGCTATATAGCAATCAGCCCCAGCATTTT.

This chain uses TRBV21-1 with TRBJ2-7. TRBV21-1 is noted as a pseudogene. CDR3 size: 15 residues. CDR3 sequence: CASSKVSFDQYEQYF. As DNA, the CDR3 is TGTGCCAGCAGCAAAGTTTCGTTCGACCAGTACGAGCAGTACTTC.

Notes on this clone: The same CDR3 is also encoded by other DNA sequences in this sample. This chain connects TRBV2 to TRBJ2-7; D call uncertain. This CDR3 has 15 amino acids. The germline CDR1 and CDR2 sequences are SNHLY and FYNNEI. Trimming cost V 1 base and J 0 bases, with 10 bases left between them. Here the CDR3 reads CASSEGGTSSYEQYF. In DNA form, the CDR3 reads TGTGCCAGCAGTGAAGGTGGCACAAGCTCCTACGAGCAGTACTTC.

V is TRBV2 and J is TRBJ1-2; a possible D gene is TRBD1 (5 bases). V lost 4 bases to trimming and J lost 3 bases, with 9 bases between them. The CDR3 is 13 amino acids. Germline CDR1 SNHLY, CDR2 FYNNEI. The CDR3 DNA is TGTGCCAGCAGTGCAACGGGGGACTATGGCTACACCTTC. Translating it yields CASSATGDYGYTF.

CDR3 DNA: TGTGCCAGCAGCGTTTCCGGGACAGGGAACGAGCAGTACTTC. Translated: CASSVSGTGNEQYF. The chain recombines TRBV9 with TRBJ2-7, with 9 bases lining up with TRBD1. After removal of 2 bases from V and 5 bases from J, the junction contained 5 bases not matched to a gene. The germline V gene encodes CDR1 SGDLS and CDR2 YYNGEE. This CDR3 region has 14 residues.

The V and J genes are TRBV4-1 and TRBJ2-2; D perhaps matches TRBD1 (5 bases). The germline V gene encodes CDR1 MGHRA and CDR2 YSYEKL. V lost 4 bases and J 5 bases, leaving 11 bases between the germline ends. The CDR3 sequence is 14 residues long. For the CDR3, the DNA is TGCGCCAGCAGCCCCCGACAGCAAACCGGGGAGCTGTTTTTT. This sequence encodes CASSPRQQTGELFF.

V is TRBV5-4 and J is TRBJ2-7; 8 positions agree with TRBD2. The CDR3 totals 15 residues. V trimming: 4 bases; J trimming: 2 bases; junction bases outside the gene matches: 8. Germline V gene sequence: CDR1 SGHNT, CDR2 YYREEE (reference sequence). Here the CDR3 reads CASSLPGLETYEQYF. As DNA, the CDR3 is TGTGCCAGCAGCCTACCGGGACTAGAAACCTACGAGCAGTACTTC.

V and J are TRBV4-1 and TRBJ2-7, with D perhaps assigned TRBD1 or TRBD2 (5 bases each). Trimming took 1 base from V and 3 from J, leaving 13 bases between them. The CDR3 sequence is 15 residues long. CDR1 and CDR2 (germline): MGHRA, YSYEKL. The CDR3 DNA is TGCGCCAGCAGCCAAGCGACGGGACCGTTCTACGAGCAGTACTTC. Amino acid sequence: CASSQATGPFYEQYF.

Remarks on this clone: This CDR3 is also generated by other DNA sequences in the sample. The rearrangement joins TRBV19 to TRBJ2-7; TRBD2 might be the D (6 bases). This CDR3 region has 13 residues. Looked up from germline, CDR1 is LNHDA and CDR2 is SQIVND (reference sequence). Trimming stripped 5 bases from V and 3 bases from J, with 11 bases between. The CDR3 here is CASSAGLFYEQYF. The CDR3 DNA is TGTGCCAGTAGTGCCGGACTATTCTACGAGCAGTACTTC.

This chain connects TRBV7-9 to TRBJ1-2, with TRBD1 as a possible D gene (6 bases). Germline lookup yields CDR1 SEHNR and CDR2 FQNEAQ (reference sequence). The CDR3 runs 15 residues. The V gene lost 6 bases and the J gene lost 3 bases, with 17 bases spanning the gap. CDR3 bases: TGTGCCAGCAGTCACGGACCACAGGGAGACTATGGCTACACCTTC. As protein: CASSHGPQGDYGYTF.

The chain couples TRBV4-3 to TRBJ1-2; 7 nucleotides line up with TRBD1. The V and J ends lost 6 bases and 4 bases, in that order; junction bases with no gene match: 8. The CDR3 extends over 14 amino acids. CDR1 is LGHNA, CDR2 YSLEER, per germline. The chain's CDR3 is CASSWDSSGYGYTF. The CDR3 DNA reads TGCGCCAGCAGTTGGGACAGCTCGGGCTATGGCTACACCTTC.

The rearrangement uses TRBV9 and TRBJ2-7; D is possibly TRBD1 or TRBD2 (5 bases each). There are 16 residues in the CDR3. The ends were cut back, 1 base at V and 2 bases at J, with 16 bases in the middle. The V gene's germline CDR1 is SGDLS and CDR2 YYNGEE. CDR3 nucleotides: TGTGCCAGCAGCGTAACCACCGGGGCAGGCGCCTACGAGCAGTACTTC. It encodes CASSVTTGAGAYEQYF.

This clone came up once. The V and J genes are TRBV9 and TRBJ2-1; 12 bases fit TRBD2. This CDR3 contains 14 residues. The J segment lost 9 bases and the V segment lost 3 bases, leaving 4 bases of the junction unmatched. From germline, CDR1 is SGDLS and CDR2 YYNGEE. CDR3: CASSASGGVGEQFF. The CDR3 DNA follows: TGTGCCAGCAGCGCTAGCGGGGGGGTTGGTGAGCAGTTCTTC.